Detailed here is one T cell receptor beta chain. No antigen is known for it. The data belong to a study of T cell responses to AZD1222 COVID-19 vaccine. Overall study results and limits: Regions 160-218 and 743-854 held dominance among vaccine-associated CD4 TCRs, which spanned spike. Increases in Spike-specific TCR breadth and depth were seen after two AZD1222 doses. The donor group comprised mostly white British people and more females; the analysis possibly underestimated clonal diversity. It was only a handful of AZD1222 recipients who were seropositive at baseline.

The repertoire was sequenced with immunoSEQ multiplex PCR; TCRdb's copy has only in-frame clones and lacks some. Among over 85,000 clones listed, 86% were seen once. The receptor was isolated from an adult in good health. The specimen was peripheral blood, collected on day 0 of AZD1222 vaccination.

The CDR3 DNA is TGTGCCAGCAGCTTAGGGGGTTCGGGCGAGCAGTACTTC. Its translation is CASSLGGSGEQYF. The chain uses TRBV7-2 and TRBJ2-7; D is undetermined. Trimming took 1 base from V and 6 from J, leaving 10 bases between them. CDR1 and CDR2 from the germline V gene are SGHTA and FQGNSA. The CDR3 has 13 residues. Looking up the rest from reference TRBV7-2 and TRBJ2-7 gives the full variable domain: GAGVSQSPSNKVTEKGKDVELRCDPISGHTALYWYRQSLGQGLEFLIYFQGNSAPDKSGLPSDRFSAERTGGSVSTLTIQRTQQEDSAVYLCASSLGGSGEQYFGPGTRLTVT.